A single sample is the source of the 3 T cell receptor beta chains below, sequenced in a study of blood T cell repertoires in COVID-19. Sequencing was performed with immunoSEQ multiplex PCR; in TCRdb, only in-frame clones are kept and a portion is missing. Here the sample spans about 170,000 clones, approximately 83% being singletons. Sequenced input: peripheral blood. The receptors were gathered from a human donor with acute or convalescent COVID-19. The donor label of this sample is uncertain.

The chain employs TRBV27 and TRBJ1-1; no reliable D call. CDR1 and CDR2 (germline): MNHEY, SMNVEV (reference sequence). Trimming left V 3 bases short and J 4 bases short, with 12 bases between. The CDR3 contains 14 residues. The CDR3 loop is CASSFRGMVTEAFF. The DNA for the CDR3 is TGTGCCAGCAGTTTTAGAGGAATGGTCACTGAAGCTTTCTTT.

This clone was observed a handful of times. The chain combines TRBV4-1 with TRBJ2-7, with D perhaps TRBD1 (6 bases). The CDR3 is made up of 16 amino acids. The germline V and J ends were trimmed by 1 base and 4 bases, with 17 bases remaining between them. Germline CDR1 reads MGHRA; CDR2 reads YSYEKL. Written as DNA, the CDR3 is TGCGCCAGCAGCCAAGTCCCGGGACAAACACTGTACGAGCAGTACTTC. The encoded protein is CASSQVPGQTLYEQYF.

The gene calls are TRBV30 and TRBJ1-1, with D uncertain. From germline, CDR1 is GTSNPN and CDR2 SVGIG (reference sequence). The CDR3 runs to 15 residues. V was pared by 0 bases and J by 5 bases, with 16 bases between. CDR3 amino acids: CAWSVRMPSRTEAFF. The DNA of the CDR3 is TGTGCCTGGAGTGTCCGGATGCCTTCGAGGACTGAAGCTTTCTTT. Looking up the rest from reference TRBV30 and TRBJ1-1 gives the full variable domain: SQTIHQWPATLVQPVGSPLSLECTVEGTSNPNLYWYRQAAGRGLQLLFYSVGIGQISSEVPQNLSASRPQDRQFILSSKKLLLSDSGFYLCAWSVRMPSRTEAFFGQGTRLTVV.